The clone carrying this TCR beta chain was counted at least ten times. Its antigen is still unknown. The data originate from a study of CD8 T cells in ankylosing spondylitis. General study results and limits: The authors reported significant enrichment of disease-linked clones in matched ankylosing spondylitis synovial fluid.

CDR3 length: 11 residues. V was shortened by 4 bases and J by 3 bases, with 4 bases between the two germline ends. The germline V gene encodes CDR1 ENHRY and CDR2 SYGVKD. MiXCR was run by TCRdb on the 5' RACE reads, yielding one entry per CDR3 protein. This sample carries a few hundred thousand distinct CDR3 sequences, under 12% of them seen once, and the ten largest clones take roughly a fifth. Sequencing was performed on blood, either unsorted or a sorted T cell fraction (not recorded which). This sequence joins TRBV10-3 and TRBJ2-7; D is unclear. The sequence derives from a male donor with ankylosing spondylitis or in good health (not recorded which). The CDR3 protein is CAISVGYEQYF. CDR3 DNA: TGTGCCATCAGTGTAGGCTACGAGCAGTACTTC.